Shown below are 21 T cell receptor beta chains from a single sample sequenced in a study of cytomegalovirus exposure and HLA in healthy donors. It was with 60 Vbeta and 13 Jbeta primers that the PCR ran. Data came from immunoSEQ multiplex PCR; TCRdb stores just in-frame clones and leaves some out. The top ten clones hold 10% to 15% of a sample with 100,000 to 120,000 clones, over 60% of them seen once. Source material: PBMCs. These receptors all come from a man younger than 40 in good health and CMV-seropositive.

This clone occurred once. The V and J genes are TRBV29-1 and TRBJ1-1; tentative D call: TRBD1 (6 bases). V lost 3 bases and J lost 0, with 11 bases in between. The CDR3 sequence is 14 residues long. CDR1 and CDR2 (germline): SQVTM, ANQGSEA. CDR3 sequence (DNA): TGCAGCGTTGAGCTCACAGGGATGAACACTGAAGCTTTCTTT. Translation gives CSVELTGMNTEAFF.

The sample holds one count of this clone. CDR3: CASRGTPGQASYEQYF. In DNA form, the CDR3 reads TGTGCCAGCAGAGGTACTCCGGGACAGGCCTCCTACGAGCAGTACTTC. The V call is TRBV2, the J call TRBJ2-7; the match to TRBD1 covers 8 bases. CDR3 length: 16 amino acids. The germline CDR1 and CDR2 sequences are SNHLY and FYNNEI. V lost 6 bases and J lost 0; bases outside the gene matches: 10.

This clone came up a few times. The CDR3 bases are TGTGCCAGCAGCCAAGATATACAGCCTAATGAGCAGTTCTTC. Translation gives CASSQDIQPNEQFF. The chain carries TRBV4-2 and TRBJ2-1, with D unclear. The CDR3 is made up of 14 amino acids. The V gene lost 0 bases and the J gene lost 7 bases, with 10 bases spanning the gap. CDR1 and CDR2 from the germline V gene are LGHNA and YNFKEQ.

V usage is TRBV30 and J usage is TRBJ2-7; 11 nucleotides match TRBD2. The CDR3 totals 18 residues. V was clipped by 0 bases and J by 5 bases; unmatched bases: 15. Germline V CDR1 and CDR2: GTSNPN, SVGIG (reference sequence). CDR3 residues: CAWSVLGATSGGFNEQYF. CDR3 nucleotide sequence: TGTGCCTGGAGTGTATTGGGGGCCACTAGCGGGGGTTTCAACGAGCAGTACTTC.

The sample holds one count of this clone. This rearrangement joins TRBV2 to TRBJ2-5; unclear D gene. Trimming pared 4 bases from V and 5 bases from J, leaving 11 bases between. CDR1 SNHLY and CDR2 FYNNEI come from the germline V gene. The CDR3 extends over 13 amino acids. The CDR3 DNA sequence: TGTGCCAGCAGTGTCAGTCCGCCTGAGACCCAGTACTTC. Translating gives CASSVSPPETQYF.

In this sample, this clone turned up a few times. The gene calls are TRBV2 and TRBJ2-7; 9 positions match TRBD2. There are 17 residues in the CDR3. The ends lost 2 bases at V and 5 bases at J; junction bases unmatched: 13. Germline values: CDR1 SNHLY, CDR2 FYNNEI. CDR3 in amino acids: CASSERWRGGGRNEQYF. In DNA, the CDR3 is TGTGCCAGCAGTGAAAGGTGGCGGGGGGGTGGTCGGAACGAGCAGTACTTC.

V gene TRBV19 combines with J gene TRBJ1-2, with a weak D call TRBD1 (5 bases). Germline V gene sequence: CDR1 LNHDA, CDR2 SQIVND (reference sequence). V dropped 3 bases and J dropped 4 bases, with 12 bases sitting between them. CDR3 length equals 14 residues. In DNA form, the CDR3 reads TGTGCCAGTAGTATGGGGCCAGAAACCTATGGCTACACCTTC. Amino acids: CASSMGPETYGYTF.

The chain is built from TRBV4-3 and TRBJ2-2; TRBD2 might be the D (7 bases). The ends were cut back, 5 bases at V and 5 bases at J, with 18 bases in the middle. The V gene's germline CDR1 is LGHNA and CDR2 YSLEER. This CDR3 has 16 amino acids. The CDR3 region is CASSSNLGRGTGELFF. The DNA of the CDR3 is TGCGCCAGCAGCTCAAATTTAGGGAGGGGGACCGGGGAGCTGTTTTTT.

This chain joins TRBV11-2 and TRBJ1-6; D gene uncertain. Trimming took 3 bases from V and 7 from J, leaving 7 bases between them. CDR3 length: 13 amino acids. Germline V gene sequence: CDR1 SGHAT, CDR2 FQNNGV. The CDR3 spells CASSLSPNSPLHF. CDR3 nucleotide sequence: TGTGCCAGCAGCTTGTCCCCGAATTCACCCCTCCACTTT.

The rearrangement uses TRBV5-1 and TRBJ2-2; 10 nucleotides align to TRBD2. CDR3 size: 15 residues. The V gene's germline CDR1 is SGHRS and CDR2 YFSETQ. V shed 0 bases and J 7 bases; nucleotides not matched to a gene: 3. The CDR3 here is CASSLGLAGDGELFF. The CDR3, as DNA: TGCGCCAGCAGCTTGGGACTAGCGGGTGACGGGGAGCTGTTTTTT.

V gene TRBV28 combines with J gene TRBJ2-1, with 9 nucleotides matching TRBD1. This CDR3 has 15 amino acids. Germline V CDR1 and CDR2: MDHEN, SYDVKM. The V gene end was trimmed by 6 bases and the J gene end by 1 base; junction bases not matched to a gene: 4. For the CDR3, the DNA is TGTGCCAGCAGCATTGGACAGGGGTCCTACAATGAGCAGTTCTTC. It yields the protein CASSIGQGSYNEQFF.

This clone came up once. The DNA for the CDR3 is TGTGCCAGCAGCCCGATTCAACACCTGAACACTGAAGCTTTCTTT. Protein product: CASSPIQHLNTEAFF. The V gene is TRBV9, the J gene TRBJ1-1; D gene uncertain. Trimming shortened V by 4 bases and J by 0 bases, and 13 bases separated the two germline ends. Germline loops: CDR1 SGDLS, CDR2 YYNGEE. CDR3 length: 15 amino acids.

CDR3 DNA: TGTGCCAGCAGTTTCCCCAGGATCAAAGATACGCAGTATTTT. This sequence encodes CASSFPRIKDTQYF. The genes are TRBV28 and TRBJ2-3, with unresolved D. The V end was cut by 3 bases, the J end by 5 bases, with 12 bases between. The V gene's germline CDR1 is MDHEN and CDR2 SYDVKM. This CDR3 region has 14 residues.

There are a few counts of this clone. The chain joins TRBV5-6 to TRBJ2-7, with 8 nucleotides matching TRBD1. The CDR3 covers 15 residues. V shed 0 bases and J 3 bases; nucleotides not matched to a gene: 5. The germline V gene has CDR1 SGHDT and CDR2 YYEEEE. The CDR3 DNA is TGTGCCAGCAGCTTGGATCGGACAGGGATCTACGAGCAGTACTTC. Its translation: CASSLDRTGIYEQYF.

In this sample, this clone turned up a few times. The V call is TRBV11-2, the J call TRBJ2-7, with D maybe TRBD1 (6 bases). Trimming left V 7 bases short and J 0 bases short, with 16 bases between. The CDR3 sequence is 15 residues long. Germline CDR1 is SGHAT and CDR2 is FQNNGV. CDR3 coding DNA: TGTGCCAGCATCAGGGGCGCGGGCATCTCCTACGAGCAGTACTTC. It translates to CASIRGAGISYEQYF.

The V gene is TRBV5-1, the J gene TRBJ1-2; TRBD1 agrees at 8 bases. The ends lost 2 bases at V and 2 bases at J; junction bases unmatched: 11. The germline V gene has CDR1 SGHRS and CDR2 YFSETQ. The length of the CDR3 is 17 residues. The CDR3 loop is CASSFGTGGRSNYGYTF. The CDR3 bases are TGCGCCAGCAGCTTCGGGACAGGCGGCCGCTCGAACTATGGCTACACCTTC.

This sequence joins TRBV9 and TRBJ2-7; 10 bases line up with TRBD2. Germline V gives CDR1 SGDLS, CDR2 YYNGEE. The junction had 6 bases not matched to a gene; V was cut back by 0 bases and J by 3 bases. This CDR3 has 16 residues. CDR3 bases: TGTGCCAGCAGCGTAGGGATTAGCGGGGGGAACTACGAGCAGTACTTC. Its protein product is CASSVGISGGNYEQYF. Looking up the rest from reference TRBV9 and TRBJ2-7 gives the full variable domain: DSGVTQTPKHLITATGQRVTLRCSPRSGDLSVYWYQQSLDQGLQFLIQYYNGEERAKGNILERFSAQQFPDLHSELNLSSLELGDSALYFCASSVGISGGNYEQYFGPGTRLTVT.

This rearrangement joins TRBV6-5 to TRBJ2-1, with a tentative D call TRBD2 (5 bases). This CDR3 has 13 residues. Germline CDR1 is MNHEY and CDR2 is SVGAGI. The V end was cut by 6 bases, the J end by 7 bases, with 13 bases between. The CDR3 DNA sequence: TGTGCCAGCAGGAGATACGGGGAGAATGAGCAGTTCTTC. This sequence encodes CASRRYGENEQFF.

The chain carries TRBV11-3 and TRBJ2-5, with 10 bases aligning to TRBD1. V was clipped by 1 base and J by 4 bases; unmatched bases: 6. The CDR3 length is 16 residues. CDR1 and CDR2 from the germline V gene are SGHNT and YENEEA. This CDR3 reads CASSLGGQGRGETQYF. CDR3 nucleotides: TGTGCCAGCAGCTTAGGGGGACAGGGGAGAGGAGAGACCCAGTACTTC.

This clone was seen a few times. This chain links TRBV10-3 with TRBJ2-7; D is perhaps TRBD2 (7 bases). The V gene lost 5 bases and the J gene lost 2 bases, with 13 bases spanning the gap. The CDR3 sequence is 14 residues long. Germline assignment: CDR1 ENHRY and CDR2 SYGVKD. For the CDR3, the DNA is TGTGCCATCAGTAGAGCGGGGACAACCTACGAGCAGTACTTC. Translated, it gives CAISRAGTTYEQYF.

This clone has more than one count but fewer than ten. The CDR3 sequence: CASSSYRPKSGNTIYF. The CDR3 nucleotides read TGTGCCAGTTCGTCGTACAGGCCAAAGTCTGGAAACACCATATATTTT. The chain joins TRBV2 to TRBJ1-3; maybe TRBD1 (5 bases). The CDR3 length is 16 residues. The V gene's germline CDR1 is SNHLY and CDR2 FYNNEI. Trimming took off 9 bases at V and 1 base at J, with 19 bases between the two ends.